The clone carrying this TCR beta chain was counted once. What it recognizes is unknown. Germline V lookup: CDR1 SGHAT, CDR2 FQNNGV. The CDR3 sequence is 15 residues long. V shed 3 bases and J 7 bases; nucleotides not matched to a gene: 12. These data belong to a study of T cell clones after liver transplantation. Across the whole study: As an antigen-independent comparator, third-party-reactive TCRbeta sequences came from pre-transplant mixed lymphocyte reactions.

Clones were sequenced by immunoSEQ multiplex PCR, and TCRdb holds only the in-frame ones, with some missing. The data contain tens of thousands of clones, less than 75% of them seen just once; the ten biggest clones take up around 9.6%. Study-level points and caveats: In two subjects, few donor cells limited the measurable donor-reactive repertoire.

The specimen was CD4+ T cells from blood, collected at the 22-month timepoint. This clonotype was sampled from a human patient who received a liver transplant. Some T cells may be the graft donor's. The chain joins TRBV11-2 to TRBJ2-7; 7 bases are a match to TRBD2. The chain's CDR3 is CASSLNLAGDGEQYF. CDR3 bases: TGTGCCAGCAGCTTGAATCTGGCGGGGGATGGGGAGCAGTACTTC.